This T cell receptor (beta chain) appears in the sequencing data of a study of T-cell memory formation after mild COVID-19. This clonotype has just a few counts. The antigen is undetermined. This CDR3 is 17 amino acids long. Germline-derived CDR1 and CDR2 are MNHNY and SVGAGI (reference sequence). Trimming shortened V by 5 bases and J by 0 bases, and 16 bases separated the two germline ends. Overall study findings and caveats: Contracting clones localized mainly to CM and EM when CD4+ and mainly to EMRA when CD8+. Clones shrinking from day 15 to 85 showed even CD4/CD8 mixes; later expanders tilted CD4+. The appearance of some responding clones in pre-infection memory suggested that cross-reactive memory joined.

Sample barcodes and UMIs were carried by the TCR alpha and TCR beta cDNA libraries that 5'RACE generated with constant-segment primers. TCRdb fed the 5' RACE reads into MiXCR, producing one record per CDR3 protein. The sample comprises fewer than 250,000 distinct CDR3 sequences, 27% of which are singletons, and about an eighth rests with the top ten. The sequence was collected from an adult woman who had mild COVID-19 (a few samples of this study predate the infection). Cell type and time point are not known. The sequencing sample was made of PBMCs or a T cell subset sorted from them (not recorded which). V and J are TRBV6-6 and TRBJ2-2; maybe TRBD1 (6 bases). The CDR3 region is CASSLRDTLSNTGELFF. The CDR3 DNA follows: TGTGCCAGCAGTCTACGGGACACCCTATCGAACACCGGGGAGCTGTTTTTT.